These 7 T cell receptor beta chains came from one sample sequenced in a study of shared clonotypes between healthy human individuals. Sequenced by immunoSEQ multiplex PCR; TCRdb stores in-frame clones only, minus some. The table records about a million clones, roughly 77% of them present only once. The sample consisted of memory CD4+ T cells from PBMCs. Subset of the sample: CD45RA-negative fraction. The origin of the receptors is a man aged 18-30 years in good health. Some clones in this sample may be carry-over from other donors' samples.

The gene calls are TRBV2 and TRBJ1-4, with TRBD1 matching 10 bases. In germline, CDR1 is SNHLY, CDR2 FYNNEI. The CDR3 extends over 15 amino acids. The J segment lost 6 bases and the V segment lost 2 bases, leaving 3 bases of the junction unmatched. The CDR3 nucleotides are TGTGCCAGCAGTGAAACCGGGACAGGGGATGAAAAACTGTTTTTT. Protein: CASSETGTGDEKLFF.

Remarks on this clone: This may come from a read error, since a much larger clone is one base off. The rearrangement joins TRBV30 to TRBJ1-5; perhaps D is TRBD1 or TRBD2 (5 bases each). Matching the DNA end better, TRBJ2-3 makes the J call doubtful. This CDR3 contains 15 residues. Germline CDR1 is GTSNPN and CDR2 is SVGIG (reference sequence). DNA of the CDR3: TGTGCCTGGAGTCTGACGGGGCCTAGCAATCAGCCCCAGTATTTT. It codes for CAWSLTGPSNQPQYF.

V is TRBV4-3 and J is TRBJ2-2, with TRBD2 matching 15 bases. The ends lost 1 base at V and 0 bases at J; junction bases unmatched: 3. The germline V gene has CDR1 LGHNA and CDR2 YSLEER. The CDR3 has 19 residues. The CDR3 is CASSQAGLAGGPNTGELFF. Here the CDR3 DNA reads TGCGCCAGCAGCCAAGCCGGACTAGCGGGAGGGCCGAACACCGGGGAGCTGTTTTTT.

The chain has TRBV27 and TRBJ2-3; 14 nucleotides line up with TRBD2. J was trimmed by 3 bases and V by 5 bases; bases with no gene match: 10. This CDR3 has 18 amino acids. The V gene's germline CDR1 is MNHEY and CDR2 SMNVEV (reference sequence). The CDR3 DNA sequence: TGTGCCAGCAGTCAGAGAAGGACTAGCGGGAGGAGTACAGATACGCAGTATTTT. This encodes CASSQRRTSGRSTDTQYF.

The chain uses TRBV27 and TRBJ2-3, with unresolved D. The V and J ends lost 6 bases and 1 base respectively, with 14 bases between them. CDR3 length: 15 amino acids. CDR1 is MNHEY and CDR2 is SMNVEV in the germline V gene (reference sequence). The CDR3 region is CASRAIRLRTDTQYF. CDR3 coding DNA: TGTGCCAGCAGGGCAATCAGACTTCGCACAGATACGCAGTATTTT.

This clone has only a few counts. The V gene is TRBV18, the J gene TRBJ1-1, with D unresolved. The germline gives CDR1 KGHSH, CDR2 LQKENI. The CDR3 has 15 amino acids. V was trimmed by 0 bases and J by 5 bases, leaving 13 bases between them. CDR3 protein: CASSPPEVRSTEAFF. The CDR3 nucleotides read TGTGCCAGCTCACCACCGGAGGTAAGAAGTACTGAAGCTTTCTTT.

This clone showed up just once. The chain combines TRBV6-5 with TRBJ2-3, with 7 bases matching TRBD2. V shed 2 bases, J shed 2 bases, and the junction held 4 bases outside the gene matches. CDR1 is MNHEY and CDR2 is SVGAGI in the germline V gene. CDR3 length equals 15 residues. The CDR3 loop is CASSYGGGYTDTQYF. The CDR3 region has the DNA TGTGCCAGCAGTTACGGGGGAGGGTACACAGATACGCAGTATTTT.